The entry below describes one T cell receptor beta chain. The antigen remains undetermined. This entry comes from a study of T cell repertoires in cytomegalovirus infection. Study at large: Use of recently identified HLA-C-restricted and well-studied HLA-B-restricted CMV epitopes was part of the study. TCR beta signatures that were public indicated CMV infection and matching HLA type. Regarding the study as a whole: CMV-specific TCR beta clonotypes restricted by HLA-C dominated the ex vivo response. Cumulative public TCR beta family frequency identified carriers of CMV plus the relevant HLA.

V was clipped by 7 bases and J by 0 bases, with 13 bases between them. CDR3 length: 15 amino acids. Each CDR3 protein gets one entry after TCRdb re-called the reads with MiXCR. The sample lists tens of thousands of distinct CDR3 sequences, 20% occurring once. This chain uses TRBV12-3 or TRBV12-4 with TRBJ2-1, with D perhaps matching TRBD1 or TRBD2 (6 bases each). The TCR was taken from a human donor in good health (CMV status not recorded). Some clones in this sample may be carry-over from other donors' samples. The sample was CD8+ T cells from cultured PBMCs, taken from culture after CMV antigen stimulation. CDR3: CASIKGGSSYNEQFF. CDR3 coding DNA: TGTGCCAGCATAAAAGGGGGGAGCTCCTACAATGAGCAGTTCTTC.